These 19 T cell receptor beta chains came from one sample sequenced in a study of post-analysis software for immune sequencing data. Notes on the study in general: Controls showed lower frequencies than patients for a few TRBV segments, and TRBV5-6, TRBV5-1 and TRBV20-1 were among these.

No cognate antigen is known for these TCRs. The TCR beta cDNA libraries carried unique molecular identifiers. TCRdb fed the PCR reads into MiXCR, producing one record per CDR3 protein. The table includes 650,000 to 900,000 distinct CDR3 sequences, 35% to 55% detected once. The sample was blood. These receptors were obtained from a girl under 18 with multiple sclerosis.

V usage is TRBV4-1 and J usage is TRBJ2-2, with a possible D match to TRBD1 (7 bases). The CDR3 spans 16 residues. The V gene's germline CDR1 is MGHRA and CDR2 YSYEKL. Trimming took 0 bases from V and 6 from J, leaving 14 bases between them. The CDR3 is CASSQEAGGSAGELFF. The CDR3 bases are TGCGCCAGCAGCCAAGAGGCAGGGGGGTCGGCCGGGGAGCTGTTTTTT.

The chain is built from TRBV7-2 and TRBJ2-4; D unresolved. The J call may not be correct, given that the DNA end is closer to TRBJ2-7. The CDR3 has 11 residues. Germline CDR1 is SGHTA and CDR2 is FQGNSA. DNA for the CDR3: TGTGCCAGCAGTCAATCCGACGAGCAGTACTTC. Protein sequence: CASSQSDEQYF.

The rearrangement links TRBV15 to TRBJ1-1; D gene uncertain. This CDR3 region has 14 residues. CDR1 is LNHNV, CDR2 YYDKDF, per germline (reference sequence). The germline V and J ends were trimmed by 0 bases and 1 base, with 6 bases remaining between them. The DNA of the CDR3 is TGTGCCACCAGCAGAGATTTCAGGAACACTGAAGCTTTCTTT. Translating gives CATSRDFRNTEAFF.

V and J are TRBV7-2 and TRBJ2-3; D unclear. Deletions cut 4 bases from V and 2 bases from J, with 7 bases between. The CDR3 runs to 13 residues. Germline V lookup: CDR1 SGHTA, CDR2 FQGNSA. This chain's CDR3 is CASSSAVTDTQYF. As DNA, the CDR3 is TGTGCCAGCAGCTCGGCAGTCACAGATACGCAGTATTTT.

J is TRBJ1-2 and V is TRBV6-5; TRBD1 agrees at 9 bases. Trimming removed 2 bases from V and 4 bases from J; junction bases left unmatched: 5. The V gene's germline CDR1 is MNHEY and CDR2 SVGAGI. CDR3 length: 15 residues. The CDR3 sequence is CASSYEGQGLYGYTF. The CDR3 nucleotides are TGTGCCAGCAGTTACGAGGGACAGGGACTCTATGGCTACACCTTC.

This clonotype has just one count. The rearrangement uses TRBV7-2 and TRBJ2-3; no definite D call. The V gene's germline CDR1 is SGHTA and CDR2 FQGNSA. Deletions cut 1 base from V and 4 bases from J, with 9 bases between. CDR3 length: 14 residues. The CDR3 reads CASSLVELADTQYF. The CDR3 bases are TGTGCCAGCAGCTTAGTCGAATTAGCAGATACGCAGTATTTT.

The chain couples TRBV12-3 or TRBV12-4 to TRBJ1-2; possibly TRBD1 for D (5 bases). V gave up 7 bases and J gave up 4 bases, with 19 bases separating them. The CDR3 has 15 residues. CDR3 DNA sequence: TGTGCCAGCACTCCGGGGGGGACGTTAAGCTATGGCTACACCTTC. This codes for CASTPGGTLSYGYTF.

This clonotype has more than one count but fewer than ten. The chain employs TRBV5-1 and TRBJ2-7, with 8 bases lining up with TRBD1. Trimming took 1 base from V and 5 from J; bases not matched to a gene: 8. Germline V gene sequence: CDR1 SGHRS, CDR2 YFSETQ. The CDR3 is 15 amino acids. Here the CDR3 reads CASSLLQGALDEQYF. CDR3 sequence (DNA): TGCGCCAGCAGCTTGCTTCAGGGGGCATTGGACGAGCAGTACTTC.

CDR3 nucleotides: TGTGCCAGCAGGGACGGTAATGAAAAACTGTTTTTT. It specifies CASRDGNEKLFF. The chain has TRBV12-3 or TRBV12-4 and TRBJ1-4, with D unresolved. The CDR3 is made up of 12 amino acids. V lost 6 bases and J lost 4, with 6 bases in between.

This clonotype has just a few counts. V is TRBV5-1 and J is TRBJ2-1, with a weak D call TRBD2 (5 bases). In germline, CDR1 is SGHRS, CDR2 YFSETQ. This CDR3 region has 15 residues. Trimming removed 3 bases at V and 5 bases at J, with 15 bases between. CDR3 loop: CASSSDSPSHNEQFF. The CDR3 DNA reads as TGCGCCAGCAGCTCGGACTCCCCGTCCCACAATGAGCAGTTCTTC.

The chain couples TRBV6-5 to TRBJ2-7; D call uncertain. There are 13 residues in the CDR3. CDR1 and CDR2 from the germline V gene are MNHEY and SVGAGI. The V gene lost 5 bases and the J gene lost 5 bases, with 13 bases spanning the gap. CDR3 nucleotides: TGTGCCAGCAGTACCTACTTCAAGGACGAGCAGTACTTC. Amino acid sequence: CASSTYFKDEQYF.

V usage is TRBV13 and J usage is TRBJ2-5; TRBD1 aligns across 8 bases. The CDR3 consists of 15 residues. The germline V gene has CDR1 PRHDT and CDR2 FYEKMQ (reference sequence). CDR3 in amino acids: CASSLGQGAFETQYF. Written as DNA, the CDR3 is TGTGCTAGCTCCCTTGGGCAGGGGGCTTTCGAGACCCAGTACTTC.

The chain is built from TRBV6-1 and TRBJ1-5; no definite D call. The CDR3 covers 15 residues. Trimming pared 5 bases from V and 1 base from J, leaving 12 bases between. CDR1 MNHNS and CDR2 SASEGT come from the germline V gene. The CDR3 reads CASSSLGESNQPQHF. The CDR3 region has the DNA TGTGCCAGCAGTTCTCTTGGGGAGAGCAATCAGCCCCAGCATTTT.

The chain links TRBV7-3 to TRBJ2-3, with D possibly TRBD1 on 5 matching bases. V lost 3 bases and J 3 bases, leaving 22 bases between the germline ends. This CDR3 has 18 residues. The germline gives CDR1 SGHTA, CDR2 FQGTGA. Written as DNA, the CDR3 is TGTGCCAGCAGCTTCAGCTCTATAGGGGCCCTGGGGACAGATACGCAGTATTTT. This encodes CASSFSSIGALGTDTQYF.

The V call is TRBV7-9, the J call TRBJ1-2; 8 bases map to TRBD1. Trimming cost V 5 bases and J 7 bases; bases outside gene matches: 9. In germline, CDR1 is SEHNR, CDR2 FQNEAQ (reference sequence). This CDR3 region has 14 residues. CDR3 residues: CASSTSGDRSGYTF. In DNA form, the CDR3 reads TGTGCCAGCAGCACAAGCGGGGACAGGTCTGGCTACACCTTC.

The chain has TRBV7-2 and TRBJ2-3, with 8 positions matching TRBD2. This CDR3 has 17 residues. Germline V gene sequence: CDR1 SGHTA, CDR2 FQGNSA. The V gene end was trimmed by 6 bases and the J gene end by 0 bases; junction bases not matched to a gene: 11. The CDR3 is CASSYYVLAGSTDTQYF. The CDR3 DNA reads as TGTGCCAGCAGTTATTATGTCCTAGCGGGTAGCACAGATACGCAGTATTTT. The full variable domain, with the rest looked up from reference TRBV7-2 and TRBJ2-3, is GAGVSQSPSNKVTEKGKDVELRCDPISGHTALYWYRQSLGQGLEFLIYFQGNSAPDKSGLPSDRFSAERTGGSVSTLTIQRTQQEDSAVYLCASSYYVLAGSTDTQYFGPGTRLTVL.

This chain joins TRBV7-9 and TRBJ1-4; TRBD1 is a possible D gene (6 bases). The CDR3 contains 13 residues. Germline V CDR1 and CDR2: SEHNR, FQNEAQ (reference sequence). Trimming shortened V by 5 bases and J by 6 bases, and 10 bases separated the two germline ends. The CDR3: CASSDRSDEKLFF. CDR3 DNA sequence: TGTGCCAGCAGCGACAGGTCCGATGAAAAACTGTTTTTT.

The chain employs TRBV15 and TRBJ2-1, with TRBD2 identical over 14 bases. The J call could be wrong; TRBJ2-7 is a better fit for the DNA end. The CDR3 spans 15 residues. Germline V gives CDR1 LNHNV, CDR2 YYDKDF (reference sequence). CDR3 in DNA: TGTGCCACCTTCGGGACTAGCGGGAGTTTTAATGAGCAGTACTTC. Translation: CATFGTSGSFNEQYF.

This clonotype has a count of ten or more. The V and J genes are TRBV28 and TRBJ2-6, with TRBD2 as a possible D gene (5 bases). The germline V and J ends were trimmed by 10 bases and 2 bases, with 18 bases remaining between them. Germline V gives CDR1 MDHEN, CDR2 SYDVKM. This CDR3 contains 16 residues. The CDR3 DNA follows: TGTGCCATCATGGGGAGACACCAACCTGGGGCCAACGTCCTGACTTTC. The encoded protein is CAIMGRHQPGANVLTF.